These T cell receptor beta chains were read from a single sample in a study of T cell repertoires in cytomegalovirus infection. One entry per CDR3 protein results from TCRdb running MiXCR on the reads. The data show 300,000 or so distinct CDR3 sequences, around a quarter seen once. Their recognized antigens are unknown. The specimen was cultured PBMCs, collected from culture after CMV antigen stimulation. The receptors derive from a human donor in good health (CMV status not recorded). Some clones in this sample may be carry-over from other donors' samples. Both conserved end residues are part of each CDR3. D genes are given only for firm matches. Rows give clone size only sometimes, using once, few, many, or a class for an expanded clone.

size,J,D,length,V,DNA,CDR3
-,TRBJ2-3,TRBD2,16,TRBV6-1,TGTGCCAGCACAAGACTAGCGGGAGGAAACACAGATACGCAGTATTTT,CASTRLAGGNTDTQYF
-,TRBJ1-6,-,15,TRBV10-3,TGTGCCATCAATACGGACGGGGACCATAATTCACCCCTCCACTTT,CAINTDGDHNSPLHF
many,TRBJ1-4,-,14,TRBV12-3/TRBV12-4,TGTGCCAGCAGTTCCCCAGGTTTGGATGAAAAACTGTTTTTT,CASSSPGLDEKLFF
-,TRBJ2-3,-,15,TRBV5-6,TGTGCCAGCACTCCGGTTGGCCTAAGCACAGATACGCAGTATTTT,CASTPVGLSTDTQYF
-,TRBJ2-2,TRBD2,14,TRBV29-1,TGCAGCGTTGACATAGCGGGAGTGGCCGGGGAGCTGTTTTTT,CSVDIAGVAGELFF
few,TRBJ1-1,-,16,TRBV4-1,TGCGCCAGCAGCTCGCCGCTCGACAGCTCCGGCACTGAAGCTTTCTTT,CASSSPLDSSGTEAFF
many,TRBJ2-1,-,17,TRBV7-2,TGTGCCAGCAGGGGATGGGGTGGTTCCAGCTCCTACAATGAGCAGTTCTTC,CASRGWGGSSSYNEQFF
-,TRBJ2-1,TRBD2,15,TRBV6-1,TGTGCCAGCAGTTATGGGACTAGCGGGAGTACTGAGCAGTTCTTC,CASSYGTSGSTEQFF
few,TRBJ2-1,TRBD2,17,TRBV7-2,TGTGCCAGCAGCTTAGATGTTAGCGGGAGGGTCGGCAATGAGCAGTTCTTC,CASSLDVSGRVGNEQFF
many,TRBJ2-1,-,15,TRBV7-9,TGTGCCAGCAGCGCCGGGCTTCTATATTACAATGAGCAGTTCTTC,CASSAGLLYYNEQFF
few,TRBJ2-1,TRBD2,17,TRBV10-3,TGTGCCATCAGTGAGTCCGGGACTAGCGGGAGGGCCAATGAGCAGTTCTTC,CAISESGTSGRANEQFF
-,TRBJ2-3,TRBD2,17,TRBV11-3,TGTGCCAGCAGCGAACGGGGGGGACTAGCTTGGTCTGATACGCAGTATTTT,CASSERGGLAWSDTQYF
many,TRBJ2-7,-,13,TRBV7-3,TGTGCCAGCAGCTTACAGAATTCCTACGAGCAGTACTTC,CASSLQNSYEQYF
-,TRBJ2-1,-,12,TRBV27,TGTGCCAGCAGTTCCTCTGAAGTATCGCAGTTCTTC,CASSSSEVSQFF
-,TRBJ2-4,-,14,TRBV20-1,TGCAGTGCTAGTCCCCCACTAGCCAAAAACATTCAGTACTTC,CSASPPLAKNIQYF
many,TRBJ2-1,TRBD2,17,TRBV7-6,TGTGCCAGCAGCTTAGCCCGGGGGGGCAGCTCCTACAATGAGCAGTTCTTC,CASSLARGGSSYNEQFF
once,TRBJ2-1,-,12,TRBV6-2/TRBV6-3,TGTGCCAGCAGTTATACGAGGGTACCATGGTTCTTC,CASSYTRVPWFF
-,TRBJ2-7,TRBD1,12,TRBV2,TGTGCCAGACAGGGGCCTTCCTACGAGCAGTACTTC,CARQGPSYEQYF
-,TRBJ1-1,TRBD1,15,TRBV6-2/TRBV6-3,TGTGCCACCATAGACCACGGGACAGGGGGCACTGAAGCTTTCTTT,CATIDHGTGGTEAFF
few,TRBJ1-5,-,14,TRBV7-9,TGTGCCAGCAGCCCACATGATAGCAATCAGCCCCAGCATTTT,CASSPHDSNQPQHF
few,TRBJ2-5,TRBD2,13,TRBV12-3/TRBV12-4,TGTGCCAGCAGTGTAGCGGGACAAGAGACCCAGTACTTC,CASSVAGQETQYF
few,TRBJ1-6,-,17,TRBV6-2/TRBV6-3,TGTGCCAGCAGGACACCGACAGCCCTCGGGAGGAATTCACCCCTCCACTTT,CASRTPTALGRNSPLHF
-,TRBJ1-6,-,13,TRBV2,TGTGCCAGCAGCAGTCAGGGGTTGACACCCCTCCACTTT,CASSSQGLTPLHF
-,TRBJ2-2,-,14,TRBV30,TGTGCCTGGAAACCGCTAGCGTCTAACGGGGAGCTGTTTTTT,CAWKPLASNGELFF
-,TRBJ2-6,-,16,TRBV12-3/TRBV12-4,TGTGCCAGCAGTTTAGCCAGGGCCACTGGGGCCAACGTCCTGACTTTC,CASSLARATGANVLTF
few,TRBJ2-2,-,15,TRBV27,TGTGCCAGCACCTCTTTAGCGGCCCCGCCCGGGGAGCTGTTTTTT,CASTSLAAPPGELFF
many,TRBJ2-1,-,14,TRBV7-2,TGTGCCAGCAGCTTATTTGGGGGAGCAGATGAGCAGTTCTTC,CASSLFGGADEQFF
-,TRBJ1-4,TRBD1,15,TRBV19,TGTGCCAGTAGTACCACGGGACAGGGTTTCGAAAAACTGTTTTTT,CASSTTGQGFEKLFF
few,TRBJ1-4,-,18,TRBV28,TGTGCCAGCAGTGCAGAACCTGCCTGGAGGGGGGCAAATGAAAAACTGTTTTTT,CASSAEPAWRGANEKLFF
-,TRBJ1-6,-,18,TRBV12-3/TRBV12-4,TGTGCCAGCAGTTTAGAGGGGATGGGTTTCAGGGTTAATTCACCCCTCCACTTT,CASSLEGMGFRVNSPLHF
-,TRBJ1-5,-,14,TRBV6-1,TGTGCCAGCAGTGTAAACGGAAGAGGTCAGCCCCAGCATTTT,CASSVNGRGQPQHF
-,TRBJ1-2,-,15,TRBV12-3/TRBV12-4,TGTGCCAGCAGTTTAGCGCTAATAGGAGGGGATGGCTACACCTTC,CASSLALIGGDGYTF
-,TRBJ1-6,-,18,TRBV20-1,TGCAGTGCTAGACCCGGGGTCGTGGCTGGCATCTATAATTCACCCCTCCACTTT,CSARPGVVAGIYNSPLHF
many,TRBJ2-5,TRBD2,17,TRBV7-2,TGTGCCAGCAGCTTAGGGACTAGCGGGGTGGGGGCCGAGACCCAGTACTTC,CASSLGTSGVGAETQYF
many,TRBJ2-5,-,15,TRBV7-2,TGTGCCAGCAGCCCCCAAGGAGGGAGGCGGGAGACCCAGTACTTC,CASSPQGGRRETQYF
-,TRBJ2-4,-,14,TRBV7-8,TGTGCCAGCAGCATGGGACCTTTACGAAACATTCAGTACTTC,CASSMGPLRNIQYF
few,TRBJ2-3,-,14,TRBV7-9,TGTGCCAGCAGCTTATGGGGTACGGCAGATACGCAGTATTTT,CASSLWGTADTQYF
-,TRBJ1-2,-,15,TRBV28,TGTGCCAGCAGTCACAACCCGAGGGTAGGGTATGGCTACACCTTC,CASSHNPRVGYGYTF
few,TRBJ1-2,-,14,TRBV12-3/TRBV12-4,TGTGCCAGCACCCAAGGTTGGGGACTGGATGGCTACACCTTC,CASTQGWGLDGYTF
many,TRBJ1-2,TRBD1,15,TRBV12-3/TRBV12-4,TGTGCCAGCAGTTTAGGCGGCAGGGGGCTGTCTGGCTACACCTTC,CASSLGGRGLSGYTF